The rows below give T cell receptor beta chains drawn from one sample of a study of blood T cell repertoires in COVID-19. Profiling relied on immunoSEQ multiplex PCR, and the TCRdb table lists in-frame clones only, not all of them. This table holds about 240,000 clones, roughly 86% found once. Sequencing used PBMCs or T cells enriched from blood (not recorded which). Receptor source: a woman aged 35 to 49 with acute COVID-19. CDR3s include the opening cysteine and the closing phenylalanine or tryptophan. The D gene is left open where the match is weak. Some rows mark clone size as missing; the rest say once, few, many or name a class of expanded clone.

J,size,V,D,DNA,CDR3
TRBJ2-1,NA,TRBV5-6,NA,TGTGCCAGCAGCTTGGGGAGTAATGAGCAGTTCTTC,CASSLGSNEQFF
TRBJ2-1,NA,TRBV9,NA,TGTGCCAGCAGCGTAGGTGTCGGGAGTTATGAGCAGTTCTTC,CASSVGVGSYEQFF
TRBJ2-2,NA,TRBV6-4,TRBD2,TGTGCCACGCGGCTGTCTAGCGGGAGCGCCGGGGAGCTGTTTTTT,CATRLSSGSAGELFF
TRBJ1-1,once,TRBV24-1,NA,TGTGCCACCAATCGGGGGGAATTTTTGGGCACTGAAGCTTTCTTT,CATNRGEFLGTEAFF
TRBJ2-4,NA,TRBV4-1,TRBD2,TGCGCCAGCAGCCAAGATTACCTAGCGGGAGAGTTCAAAAACATTCAGTACTTC,CASSQDYLAGEFKNIQYF
TRBJ2-1,NA,TRBV5-1,TRBD2,TGCGCCAGCAGCCCAGGGACTAGCGGGAGCCCCAATGAGCAGTTCTTC,CASSPGTSGSPNEQFF
TRBJ1-1,NA,TRBV21-1,NA,TGTGCCAGCAGCAAATGGAGGACGAACACTGAAGCTTTCTTT,CASSKWRTNTEAFF
TRBJ2-1,few,TRBV25-1,TRBD1,TGTGCCAGCAGCGAGGGGGCTGATGAGCAGTTCTTC,CASSEGADEQFF
TRBJ1-2,NA,TRBV10-1,NA,TGCGCCAGCAGTGCCGGTGGTTTGAGTGGCTACACCTTC,CASSAGGLSGYTF
TRBJ2-7,NA,TRBV7-9,NA,TGTGCCAGCAGCTTAGGACAATTATCCTACGAGCAGTACTTC,CASSLGQLSYEQYF
TRBJ2-7,NA,TRBV19,NA,TGTGCCAGTAGTATTAGCTCTTACATGTCCTACGAGCAGTACTTC,CASSISSYMSYEQYF
TRBJ1-3,once,TRBV6-5,NA,TGTGCCAGCAGTTTATCAGGGGTTGGAAACACCATATATTTT,CASSLSGVGNTIYF
TRBJ1-6,once,TRBV7-6,NA,TGTGCCAGCAGCTTACGCTCACAGGGTAATAATTCACCCCTCCACTTT,CASSLRSQGNNSPLHF
TRBJ2-6,once,TRBV3-1/TRBV3-2,NA,TGTGCCAGCAGCCACCAAGGGGCCAACGTCCTGACTTTC,CASSHQGANVLTF
TRBJ2-1,NA,TRBV29-1,TRBD1,TGCAGCGTTGAAAAGGACAGGGAAGTCGACAATGAGCAGTTCTTC,CSVEKDREVDNEQFF
TRBJ1-4,NA,TRBV28,TRBD1,TGTGCCAGCAGTTTCCCGACAGGGTGGTCTCATGAAAAACTGTTTTTT,CASSFPTGWSHEKLFF
TRBJ2-3,NA,TRBV5-1,TRBD2,TGCGCCAGCAGCTTAGGGCTAGCGGGAAGTCGGGGCACAGATACGCAGTATTTT,CASSLGLAGSRGTDTQYF
TRBJ2-7,once,TRBV6-5,TRBD1,TGTGCCAGCAGAGAGGGGGCCTCCTACGAGCAGTACTTC,CASREGASYEQYF
TRBJ1-2,NA,TRBV29-1,NA,TGCAGCGTTTTGACAGAGAACTATGGCTACACCTTC,CSVLTENYGYTF
TRBJ2-1,NA,TRBV7-6,TRBD2,TGTGCCAGCAGCCAAAGCGGGAGTTGGGGCGAGCAGTTCTTC,CASSQSGSWGEQFF
TRBJ2-2,NA,TRBV10-3,NA,TGTGCCACCAGGGCGGTCGGGGAGCTGTTTTTT,CATRAVGELFF
TRBJ1-5,NA,TRBV12-3/TRBV12-4,NA,TGTGCCAGCAGCCAACTTGGGCTCCAGCCCCAGCATTTT,CASSQLGLQPQHF
TRBJ2-7,NA,TRBV10-1,TRBD2,TGCGCCAGCAGTGAGGTAGCTAGCGGGAGGTCCTCCTACGAGCAGTACTTC,CASSEVASGRSSYEQYF
TRBJ2-3,NA,TRBV7-3,NA,TGTGCCAGCAGCCCCCATAGAGAGGCCACAGATACGCAGTATTTT,CASSPHREATDTQYF
TRBJ1-1,NA,TRBV5-3,TRBD1,TGTGCCAGAAGCTGGATCCGGGGACAGGGGTTGGCAAACACTGAAGCTTTCTTT,CARSWIRGQGLANTEAFF
TRBJ1-3,NA,TRBV11-2,TRBD1,TGTGCCAGCAGCTTAGACAGGGGGCCTGGAAACACCATATATTTT,CASSLDRGPGNTIYF
TRBJ2-7,NA,TRBV4-1,NA,TGCGCCAGCAGCCAAGAAGAAGTGGGCACAGCCTACTACGAGCAGTACTTC,CASSQEEVGTAYYEQYF
TRBJ2-5,NA,TRBV11-3,NA,TGTGCCAGCAGCTTAGCTCGGGTCGGGAAAACCCAAGAGACCCAGTACTTC,CASSLARVGKTQETQYF
TRBJ2-1,NA,TRBV3-1/TRBV3-2,TRBD2,TGTGCCAGCAGCCAACCAGGACTAGCGGGAGCCCATGAGCAGTTCTTC,CASSQPGLAGAHEQFF
TRBJ1-2,NA,TRBV5-4,TRBD1,TGTGCCAGCAGCTCGGGACAGCGTCCCTCGAACTATGGCTACACCTTC,CASSSGQRPSNYGYTF
TRBJ2-1,many,TRBV7-9,TRBD1,TGTGCCAGCAGCGACAGGGGGCTAAGGGATCATGAGCAGTTCTTC,CASSDRGLRDHEQFF
TRBJ2-1,NA,TRBV5-1,TRBD2,TGCGCCAGCAGCGGACTAGCGGGAGAGGGGGTTTCCTACAATGAGCAGTTCTTC,CASSGLAGEGVSYNEQFF
TRBJ2-7,NA,TRBV5-1,TRBD1,TGCGCCAGCAGCTTGGCCGGGACAGGGTTTAGTTACGAGCAGTACTTC,CASSLAGTGFSYEQYF
TRBJ2-7,NA,TRBV7-9,TRBD2,TGTGCCAGCAGCACCGAGGGGGGACTAGTGGTCGAGCAGTACTTC,CASSTEGGLVVEQYF
TRBJ2-6,NA,TRBV11-3,NA,TGTGCCAGCTCTTCCGGTGCTGGGGCCAACGTCCTGACTTTC,CASSSGAGANVLTF
TRBJ1-5,once,TRBV4-1,TRBD1,TGCGCCAGCAGCTACGGACAGGGGGCGGATCAGCCCCAGCATTTT,CASSYGQGADQPQHF
TRBJ1-5,NA,TRBV19,NA,TGTGCCAGTAGTATGGGGGCCGCCAATCAGCCCCAGCATTTT,CASSMGAANQPQHF
TRBJ1-6,many,TRBV25-1,NA,TGTGCCAGCAGTGAATACCAGGGGAATTCACCCCTCCACTTT,CASSEYQGNSPLHF
TRBJ1-1,NA,TRBV11-1,NA,TGTGCCAGCAGCCCTCAAACTATGAACACTGAAGCTTTCTTT,CASSPQTMNTEAFF
TRBJ2-2,NA,TRBV7-3,TRBD1,TGTGCCAGCAGTCCGGACAGGGGCGACACCGGGGAGCTGTTTTTT,CASSPDRGDTGELFF
TRBJ2-5,once,TRBV7-9,TRBD2,TGTGCCAGCAGCTTCGGGACTAGCGGTTACCAAGAGACCCAGTACTTC,CASSFGTSGYQETQYF
TRBJ1-2,NA,TRBV11-3,TRBD1,TGTGCCAGCAGCTTGGGGACAGACTATGGCTACACCTTC,CASSLGTDYGYTF
TRBJ2-1,NA,TRBV5-4,NA,TGTGCCAGCAGCTTGTTAGAGCGGTACAATGAGCAGTTCTTC,CASSLLERYNEQFF
TRBJ2-5,NA,TRBV7-7,TRBD1,TGTGCTAGCAGCCGGGACAGGGGGCAGGAGACCCAGTACTTC,CASSRDRGQETQYF
TRBJ2-7,NA,TRBV7-8,TRBD2,TGTGCCAGCAGCGCACTAGCGGGAGGGTTGCACGAGCAGTACTTC,CASSALAGGLHEQYF
TRBJ1-2,NA,TRBV5-6,NA,TGTGCCAGCAGCTTTGAGGGGGACACCTCTTGGTATGGCTACACCTTC,CASSFEGDTSWYGYTF
TRBJ2-7,NA,TRBV19,NA,TGTGCCAGTAGAAGCGCCTACGAGCAGTACTTC,CASRSAYEQYF